The clone carrying this T cell receptor (beta chain) was recorded at least ten times. The sample comes from a study of shared clonotypes between healthy human individuals. V gave up 7 bases and J gave up 2 bases, with 15 bases separating them. Germline CDR1 is MNHEY and CDR2 is SVGAGI. The length of the CDR3 is 15 residues. An assay was performed, and its level was deep. Here immunoSEQ multiplex PCR was the method, and the copy in TCRdb shows in-frame clones only, minus some. Of some 350,000 clones in the sample, around 74% were seen once. The sample comprised memory CD4+ T cells sorted from blood. The subset here: CD45RA-negative fraction. This clonotype originated in a man in his thirties or forties in good health. The chain links TRBV6-5 to TRBJ1-5, with D tentatively TRBD1 (5 bases). The CDR3 spells CASNPNGAGNQPQHF. CDR3 nucleotide sequence: TGTGCCAGCAACCCCAACGGGGCGGGCAATCAGCCCCAGCATTTT.